This T cell receptor (beta chain) derives from a study of blood T cell repertoires in COVID-19. Across the whole study: Samples came from the United States, Italy and Spain, spanning acute and convalescent COVID-19.

Participants, 18 to 89 years old, spanned 24 US areas. Donors were grouped by their self-reported clinical history. The protocol was immunoSEQ multiplex PCR, while the TCRdb copy is restricted to in-frame clones and leaves out a portion. The sample consists of roughly 220,000 clones, roughly 90% of them appearing once. The TCR comes from a woman between 35 and 50 years old with acute COVID-19. Sequencing input: PBMCs or T cells enriched from blood (not recorded which).

CDR3 in amino acids: CASSRTGQGNTEAFF. CDR3 sequence (DNA): TGTGCCAGCAGTAGAACAGGGCAGGGGAACACTGAAGCTTTCTTT. The rearrangement joins TRBV9 to TRBJ1-1; possible D gene TRBD1, 6 bases. The CDR3 is 15 residues long. CDR1 SGDLS and CDR2 YYNGEE come from the germline V gene. V was clipped by 5 bases and J by 1 base, with 15 bases between them.